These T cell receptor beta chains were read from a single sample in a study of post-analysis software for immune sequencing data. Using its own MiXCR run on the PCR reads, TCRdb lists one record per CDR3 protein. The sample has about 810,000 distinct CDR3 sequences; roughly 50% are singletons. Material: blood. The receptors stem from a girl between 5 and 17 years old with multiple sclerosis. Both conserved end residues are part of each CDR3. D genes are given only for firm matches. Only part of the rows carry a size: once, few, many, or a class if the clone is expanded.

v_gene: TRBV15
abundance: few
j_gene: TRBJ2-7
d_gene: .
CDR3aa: CATSRDWSGLEQYF
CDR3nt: TGTGCCACCAGCAGAGATTGGTCAGGGCTGGAGCAGTACTTC

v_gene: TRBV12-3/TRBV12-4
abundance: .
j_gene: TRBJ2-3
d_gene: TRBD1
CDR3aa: CAGRTRGLGTDTQYF
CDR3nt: TGTGCCGGCAGGACCAGGGGGCTTGGCACAGATACGCAGTATTTT

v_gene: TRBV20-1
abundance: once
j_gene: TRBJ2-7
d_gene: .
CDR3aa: CSARDPHRDYEQYF
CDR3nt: TGCAGTGCTAGAGATCCCCACAGGGACTACGAGCAGTACTTC

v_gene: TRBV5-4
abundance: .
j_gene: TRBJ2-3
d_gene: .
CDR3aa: CASSHSRATADTQYF
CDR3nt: TGTGCCAGCAGCCATTCCCGGGCTACGGCAGATACGCAGTATTTT

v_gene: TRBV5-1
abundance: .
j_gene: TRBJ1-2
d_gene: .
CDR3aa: CASTGTLDGYTF
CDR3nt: TGCGCCAGCACCGGGACCCTCGATGGCTACACCTTC

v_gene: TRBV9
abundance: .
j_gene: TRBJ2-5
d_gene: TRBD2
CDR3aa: CASSQVPGGGQETQYF
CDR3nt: TGTGCCAGCAGTCAAGTGCCCGGGGGAGGGCAAGAGACCCAGTACTTC

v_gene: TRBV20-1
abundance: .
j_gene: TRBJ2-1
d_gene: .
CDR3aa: CSARGPRGSYNEQFF
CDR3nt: TGCAGTGCTAGAGGCCCCAGGGGCTCCTACAATGAGCAGTTCTTC

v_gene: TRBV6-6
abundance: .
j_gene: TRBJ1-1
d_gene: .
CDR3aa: CASSMGPKFRAFF
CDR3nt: TGTGCCAGCAGTATGGGGCCCAAGTTTAGAGCTTTCTTT

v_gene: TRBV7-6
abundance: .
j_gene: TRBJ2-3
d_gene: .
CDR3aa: CASSLGDAYTDTQYF
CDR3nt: TGTGCCAGCAGCTTAGGGGACGCCTACACAGATACGCAGTATTTT

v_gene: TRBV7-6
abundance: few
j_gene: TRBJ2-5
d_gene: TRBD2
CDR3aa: CASSFASGSRETQYF
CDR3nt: TGTGCCAGCAGCTTTGCTAGCGGGAGCCGAGAGACCCAGTACTTC

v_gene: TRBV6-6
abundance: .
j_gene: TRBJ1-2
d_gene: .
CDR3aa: CASSYGGPYGYTF
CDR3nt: TGTGCCAGCAGTTACGGGGGTCCCTATGGCTACACCTTC

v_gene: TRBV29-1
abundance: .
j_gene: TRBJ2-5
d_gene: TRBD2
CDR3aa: CSARGGRETQYF
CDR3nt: TGCAGCGCCCGCGGGGGTCGAGAGACCCAGTACTTC

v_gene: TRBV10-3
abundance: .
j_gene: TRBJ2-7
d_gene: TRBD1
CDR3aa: CAISESTGVPSYEQYF
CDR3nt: TGTGCCATCAGTGAGTCGACAGGGGTCCCTTCCTACGAGCAGTACTTC

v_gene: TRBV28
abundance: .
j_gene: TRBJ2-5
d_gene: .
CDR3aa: CASSLPLASETQYF
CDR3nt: TGTGCCAGCAGTTTACCGTTGGCGTCAGAGACCCAGTACTTC

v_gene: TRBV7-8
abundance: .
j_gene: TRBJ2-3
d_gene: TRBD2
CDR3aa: CASSFPPGLANSDTQYF
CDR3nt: TGTGCCAGCAGCTTCCCGCCGGGACTAGCGAACTCAGATACGCAGTATTTT

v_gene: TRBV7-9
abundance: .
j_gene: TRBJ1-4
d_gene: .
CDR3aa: CASSSFLVGGKLFF
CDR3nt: TGTGCCAGCAGCTCCTTCTTGGTAGGCGGGAAACTGTTTTTT

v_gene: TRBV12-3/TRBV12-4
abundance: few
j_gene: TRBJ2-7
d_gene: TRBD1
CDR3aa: CASSPSGQPTYEQYF
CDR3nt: TGTGCCAGCAGTCCGTCGGGACAGCCAACCTACGAGCAGTACTTC

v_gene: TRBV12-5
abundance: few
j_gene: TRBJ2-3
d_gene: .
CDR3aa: CASGLPLRTDTQYF
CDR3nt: TGTGCTAGTGGTTTACCCCTTCGCACAGATACGCAGTATTTT

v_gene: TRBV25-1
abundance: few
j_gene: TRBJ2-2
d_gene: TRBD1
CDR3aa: CASSVHRGRDGELFF
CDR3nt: TGTGCCAGCAGTGTCCACAGGGGCCGGGACGGGGAGCTGTTTTTT

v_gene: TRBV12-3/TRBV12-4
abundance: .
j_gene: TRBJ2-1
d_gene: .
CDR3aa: CASRVRRPQQDREGNEQFF
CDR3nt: TGTGCCAGCAGGGTTAGGAGACCACAACAGGACAGGGAGGGAAATGAGCAGTTCTTC

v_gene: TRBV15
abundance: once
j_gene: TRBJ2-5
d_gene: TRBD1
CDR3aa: CATSRATGAETQYF
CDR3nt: TGTGCCACCAGCAGAGCAACAGGGGCAGAGACCCAGTACTTC

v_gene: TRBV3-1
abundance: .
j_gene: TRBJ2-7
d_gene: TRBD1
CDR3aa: CASSQASTGKVEQYF
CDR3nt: TGTGCCAGCAGCCAAGCCTCGACAGGGAAGGTCGAGCAGTACTTC

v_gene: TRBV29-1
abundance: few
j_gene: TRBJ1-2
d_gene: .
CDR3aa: CSVQSYGYTF
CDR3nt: TGCAGCGTTCAGTCCTATGGCTACACCTTC

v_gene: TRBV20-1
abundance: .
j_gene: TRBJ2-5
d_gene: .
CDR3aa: CSARDQEPEEQYF
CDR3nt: TGCAGTGCTAGAGATCAAGAGCCGGAGGAGCAGTACTTC

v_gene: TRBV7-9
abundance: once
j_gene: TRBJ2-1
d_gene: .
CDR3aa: CASSPRGRGVYFHNEQFF
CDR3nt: TGTGCCAGCAGCCCGAGGGGCAGGGGGGTTTATTTCCACAATGAGCAGTTCTTC

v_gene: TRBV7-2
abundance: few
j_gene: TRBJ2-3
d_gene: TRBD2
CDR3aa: CASSSSGGVKTDTQYF
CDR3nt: TGTGCCAGCAGCTCTAGCGGGGGCGTAAAAACAGATACGCAGTATTTT

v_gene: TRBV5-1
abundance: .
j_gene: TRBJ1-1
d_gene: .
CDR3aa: CASSLGSGSVEAFF
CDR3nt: TGCGCCAGCAGCTTGGGTTCGGGTAGTGTTGAAGCTTTCTTT

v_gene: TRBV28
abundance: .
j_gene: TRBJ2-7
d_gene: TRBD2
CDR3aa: CATKRLAATGHYEQYF
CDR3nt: TGTGCCACTAAGAGACTAGCGGCCACGGGCCACTACGAGCAGTACTTC

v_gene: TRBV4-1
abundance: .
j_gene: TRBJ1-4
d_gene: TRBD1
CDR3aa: CASSPRQGTTNEKLFF
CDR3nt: TGCGCCAGCAGCCCCCGACAGGGCACAACTAATGAAAAACTGTTTTTT